The present TCR beta chain was sequenced within a study of OX40 agonist ivuxolimab in advanced cancers. General notes on the study: Ivuxolimab was a fully human IgG2 agonistic monoclonal antibody targeting the costimulatory receptor OX40 (CD134). Intravenous ivuxolimab was administered to patients every 2 weeks at six dose levels: 0.01, 0.1, 0.3, 1.5, 3 and 10 mg/kg. Of the roughly 51 dose-escalation patients, hepatocellular carcinoma was present in 19, melanoma in approximately 15, renal cell carcinoma in 9 and head and neck cancer in 9. The dose-escalation cohort was 80% to 90% male with a mean age of around 62 years, ranging from roughly 20 to 85. Patients were allowed to have had prior anti-PD-1, anti-PD-L1 or anti-CTLA-4 therapy, and about 40% of the dose-escalation patients had been treated with checkpoint inhibitors. Partial responses occurred in three dose-escalation patients: two with cutaneous melanoma and one with hepatocellular carcinoma. Peripheral TCRbeta sequencing was intended to test whether TCR sequence diversity was altered and clonal T-cell expansion was caused by ivuxolimab. The monotherapy dose-escalation portion (N ≈ 50 patients) of the phase I ivuxolimab trial is reported in the paper. General conclusions and limits of the study: After ivuxolimab, CD8+ T cells had more expanded clones than CD4+ T cells on average. In the 0.1-3.0 mg/kg groups, partial responders had among the lowest normalized peripheral clonal expansion, particularly in CD8+ T cells. At doses of 0.1 to 3.0 mg/kg, clonal expansion of both CD4+ and CD8+ T cells in blood was seen between baseline and week 6. Low levels of normalized T-cell clonal expansion were also seen in some patients who did not respond. Which antigens the clonally expanded peripheral T cells were specific for was not determined.

Of note for this clone: This clone's antigen is unknown. No much larger clone is present one base from it, and per-base qualities are unavailable.

CDR1 SNHLY and CDR2 FYNNEI are derived from the germline V gene. V is shortened by 1 base, J by 0 bases, and the region joining them spans 11 bases. The cysteine opens and the phenylalanine closes a CDR3 of 16 amino acids. The CDR3 DNA has 48 bases and is translated from base 1. The trial excluded patients who had a history of autoimmune disease or who were on systemic immunosuppression. In every dose cohort, peripheral blood was drawn for TCR sequencing at baseline, cycle 4 day 1, and cycle 7 day 1. Samples were obtained from an open-label, multicenter, first-in-human phase I dose-escalation trial of ivuxolimab. Adults with locally advanced or metastatic melanoma, renal cell, hepatocellular, or head and neck squamous cell carcinoma were enrolled in the trial. Before TCR sequencing, CD4+ T cells and CD8+ T cells were sorted from peripheral blood as separate populations. Genomic DNA was extracted from sorted cells for sequencing of the TCRbeta CDR3 region. The immunoSEQ Assay was used for sequencing of TCRbeta CDR3 regions. Imported from immuneACCESS, the table was reduced by TCRdb to in-frame sequences with V and J called. These copies leave out some clones; in studies compared against another copy, an unresolved V gene accounts for under half, and the cause of the remainder is not known. Here the sample has some 45,000 clones; over 60% occur a single time. The top ten hold over 6.5% of the sample.

The TCR comes from an adult with an advanced solid tumor such as melanoma, head and neck, liver or kidney cancer. The sequencing used CD4+ or CD8+ T cells sorted from blood, collected in a trial of the OX40 agonist ivuxolimab. The rearranged chain carries TRBV2 and TRBJ2-3; TRBD2 is a weak D gene call, 6 bases matching. The nucleotide sequence reads as follows: TGTGCCAGCAGTGAAGGTAGCGGATATAGCACAGATACGCAGTATTTT. It translates as CASSEGSGYSTDTQYF.